This TCR beta chain appears in the sequencing data of a study of Tregs in tolerant kidney transplant recipients. Study at large: Recipients received nonmyeloablative bone marrow transplants from related graft donors, with transient mixed chimerism.

Sequenced by immunoSEQ multiplex PCR; TCRdb stores in-frame clones only, minus some. The data show some 80,000 clones, 98% seen once. Germline values: CDR1 MNHNS, CDR2 SASEGT. CDR3 size: 14 residues. The germline V and J ends were trimmed by 6 bases and 0 bases, with 10 bases remaining between them. The clonotype comes from a human donor who received a combined kidney and bone marrow transplant. The sequencing used CD4+ T cells from blood, collected before the transplant. V gene TRBV6-1 combines with J gene TRBJ2-3; tentative D call: TRBD1 (5 bases). The CDR3: CASSLGLSTDTQYF. CDR3 DNA sequence: TGTGCCAGCAGCTTGGGGCTGAGCACAGATACGCAGTATTTT.